Described below is a single T cell receptor beta chain sequence and its context. This record belongs to a study of blood T cell repertoires in COVID-19. Study context: PBMCs, B-cell-depleted T cells, or T cells were the source of the cDNA or gDNA that made up the material.

The study drew participants aged about 18 to 89 years from some 24 US areas. The germline CDR1 and CDR2 sequences are SGHRS and YFSETQ. Trimming pared 0 bases from V and 6 bases from J, leaving 9 bases between. The CDR3 extends over 13 amino acids. Only in-frame clones appear in the TCRdb table, and some are missing; sequencing was by immunoSEQ multiplex PCR. This table has around 230,000 clones, 86% appearing once. The clonotype was recovered from a woman aged 35 to 49 with acute COVID-19. The chain uses TRBV5-1 and TRBJ1-2; no clear D gene. Sequencing was performed on PBMCs or T cells enriched from blood (not recorded which). Here the CDR3 reads CASSLERSDGYTF. CDR3 nucleotides: TGCGCCAGCAGCTTGGAGAGGAGTGATGGCTACACCTTC.